The next 8 T cell receptor beta chains were all read from a single sample in a study of T cell responses to AZD1222 COVID-19 vaccine. The table came from immunoSEQ multiplex PCR; TCRdb's copy has only in-frame clones and leaves some out. The profile shows more than 95,000 clones, around 92% of them singletons. The specimen comprised peripheral blood, sampled on day 0 of AZD1222 vaccination. These receptors all come from an adult in good health.

The V gene is TRBV7-3, the J gene TRBJ2-7; D is perhaps TRBD2 (6 bases). Germline CDR1 and CDR2: SGHTA and FQGTGA. Between the trimmed V and J ends, which lost 10 bases and 6 bases, there was a span of 22 bases. This CDR3 region has 14 residues. In DNA form, the CDR3 reads TGTGCCACCGCACCGTCGGGGGAAATCGGCGAGCAGTACTTC. It specifies CATAPSGEIGEQYF.

Notes on this clone: Other DNA sequences in this specimen translate into the identical CDR3. CDR3 sequence: CASSPGLAVYEQYF. DNA for the CDR3: TGTGCCAGCTCACCAGGACTAGCAGTCTACGAGCAGTACTTC. V is TRBV18 and J is TRBJ2-7; 8 bases align to TRBD2. V shed 2 bases, J shed 3 bases, and the junction held 3 bases outside the gene matches. The CDR3 is made up of 14 amino acids. CDR1 and CDR2 (germline): KGHSH, LQKENI.

This chain uses TRBV24-1 with TRBJ1-5, with D unresolved. Germline V gene data show CDR1 as KGHDR and CDR2 as SFDVKD. The CDR3 length is 14 residues. V lost 7 bases to trimming and J lost 3 bases, with 12 bases between them. CDR3 region: CATRAGDFNQPQHF. CDR3 in DNA: TGTGCCACCAGGGCAGGCGATTTCAATCAGCCCCAGCATTTT.

This sequence joins TRBV6-5 and TRBJ1-2, with 7 positions matching TRBD1. Germline trimming cut 0 bases from V and 5 bases from J; bases unmatched to any gene: 9. Germline V CDR1 and CDR2: MNHEY, SVGAGI. The CDR3 is 16 residues long. CDR3 in amino acids: CASSYSTGSGGYGYTF. DNA of the CDR3: TGTGCCAGCAGTTACTCGACCGGGTCAGGGGGTTATGGCTACACCTTC.

The table lists this clone with a count of one. The J gene is TRBJ1-6, the V gene TRBV27; 8 nucleotides align to TRBD1. CDR1 and CDR2 from the germline V gene are MNHEY and SMNVEV (reference sequence). The CDR3 spans 15 residues. Losses at the gene ends were 5 bases for V and 10 bases for J; bases not matched to a gene: 10. The DNA for the CDR3 is TGTGCCAGCAGTCCCACCAGGACAGGGAACTCACCCCTCCACTTT. Its translation: CASSPTRTGNSPLHF.

The J gene is TRBJ2-3, the V gene TRBV7-9; D unresolved. This CDR3 has 14 residues. Germline V CDR1 and CDR2: SEHNR, FQNEAQ (reference sequence). Trimming took 5 bases from V and 0 from J, leaving 9 bases between them. CDR3 sequence: CASSPIHSTDTQYF. The CDR3 region has the DNA TGTGCCAGCAGCCCGATACATAGCACAGATACGCAGTATTTT.

This clone was counted between two and nine times. J is TRBJ1-1 and V is TRBV12-5; D remains unclear. This CDR3 spans 17 amino acids. CDR1 and CDR2 from the germline V gene are LGHNT and FRNRAP. V shed 1 base and J shed 3 bases, with 18 bases lying between them. The CDR3 DNA reads TGTGCTAGTGGTTTGGAAGAAGGTGGCAGGTCGTACACTGAAGCTTTCTTT. It is translated as CASGLEEGGRSYTEAFF.

V and J are TRBV5-6 and TRBJ2-7; D not certain. Germline V CDR1 and CDR2: SGHDT, YYEEEE. Trimming left V 1 base short and J 6 bases short, with 5 bases between. The CDR3 totals 11 residues. The CDR3, as DNA: TGTGCCAGCAGCTTGAACGCCGAGCAGTACTTC. Its protein product is CASSLNAEQYF.